This entry features one T cell receptor beta chain sequence. Its antigen is unknown. This sample is part of a study of T cells in Graves' hyperthyroidism and ophthalmopathy. Study conclusions and caveats: Ophthalmopathy and stable hyperthyroidism were told apart by a 13 V-J model.

Amplification of TCR beta CDR3 regions used RNA as the template. With the HTBI primer set, the TCR CDR3 went through a first round of RT-PCR. TCRdb ran MiXCR on the multiplex PCR reads and lists one entry per CDR3 protein. Of under 300,000 distinct CDR3 sequences in the sample, approximately 14% are singletons; the top ten hold 7.9%. Trimming removed 5 bases from V and 0 bases from J, with 11 bases in between. This CDR3 contains 15 residues. This sequence was found in a woman aged 40 to 55 with Graves' hyperthyroidism. Sequenced input: blood. V usage is TRBV12-3 or TRBV12-4 and J usage is TRBJ1-5; unclear D gene. This CDR3 reads CASSPPAGSNQPQHF. CDR3 sequence (DNA): TGTGCCAGCAGTCCGCCTGCTGGTAGCAATCAGCCCCAGCATTTT.